One sample yielded the 25 T cell receptor beta chains listed below, sequenced in a study of blood T cell repertoires in COVID-19. Profiling relied on immunoSEQ multiplex PCR, and the TCRdb table lists in-frame clones only, not all of them. The table lists roughly 160,000 clones, 79% of them singletons, with about 7.8% in the top ten. Sequencing was performed on peripheral blood. All receptors derive from a woman between 55 and 75 years old with COVID-19, enrolled during active disease.

The chain links TRBV9 to TRBJ2-1; TRBD2 aligns across 7 bases. This CDR3 has 14 residues. The V gene end was trimmed by 0 bases and the J gene end by 8 bases; junction bases not matched to a gene: 5. CDR1 and CDR2 from the germline V gene are SGDLS and YYNGEE. The CDR3 coding sequence is TGTGCCAGCAGCGTAGTAGGACTAGGGGATGAGCAGTTCTTC. This translates into CASSVVGLGDEQFF.

The V and J genes are TRBV19 and TRBJ2-7, with TRBD2 as a possible D gene (5 bases). The germline V gene has CDR1 LNHDA and CDR2 SQIVND (reference sequence). The CDR3 has 14 residues. Trimming shortened V by 5 bases and J by 3 bases, and 14 bases separated the two germline ends. CDR3 sequence reads: CASSHTGGNYEQYF. CDR3 nucleotides: TGTGCCAGTAGTCACACCGGAGGAAACTACGAGCAGTACTTC.

Details on this clone: The same CDR3 is also encoded by other DNA sequences in this sample. The chain carries TRBV6-2 or TRBV6-3 and TRBJ2-5; possibly TRBD2 for D (5 bases). V was pared by 0 bases and J by 1 base, with 6 bases between. Looked up from germline, CDR1 is MNHEY and CDR2 is SVGEGT. The CDR3 length is 14 residues. Here the CDR3 reads CASSYSSGQETQYF. In nucleotides, the CDR3 is TGTGCCAGCAGTTACTCGAGCGGCCAAGAGACCCAGTACTTC.

The chain combines TRBV5-5 with TRBJ2-5; 8 nucleotides line up with TRBD2. Per the germline V gene, CDR1 is SGHKS and CDR2 is YYEKEE (reference sequence). The CDR3 is 20 residues long. V lost 1 base to trimming and J lost 5 bases; unmatched junction nucleotides: 22. The CDR3 coding sequence is TGTGCCAGCAGCTTGTTGGAACTAGCGGCATCATCGGCGGTTTCGGAGACCCAGTACTTC. Translation: CASSLLELAASSAVSETQYF. The whole variable domain, remainder taken from reference TRBV5-5 and TRBJ2-5, is DAGVTQSPTHLIKTRGQQVTLRCSPISGHKSVSWYQQVLGQGPQFIFQYYEKEERGRGNFPDRFSARQFPNYSSELNVNALLLGDSALYLCASSLLELAASSAVSETQYFGPGTRLLVL.

The rearrangement joins TRBV18 to TRBJ2-1; D perhaps matches TRBD1 (6 bases). This CDR3 is built from 18 residues. V was shortened by 1 base and J by 0 bases, with 16 bases between the two germline ends. Germline-derived CDR1 and CDR2 are KGHSH and LQKENI. CDR3 coding DNA: TGTGCCAGCTCACCACGAACGAGAGGGGGTGGCTCCTACAATGAGCAGTTCTTC. It codes for CASSPRTRGGGSYNEQFF.

J is TRBJ2-1 and V is TRBV25-1; 10 positions match TRBD2. The CDR3 is 15 amino acids. V was pared by 7 bases and J by 6 bases, with 9 bases of the junction left unmatched. CDR1 is MGHDK and CDR2 is SYGVNS in the germline V gene. The CDR3: CASTPGSGRVNEQFF. The CDR3 coding sequence is TGTGCCAGCACTCCGGGCAGCGGGAGGGTCAATGAGCAGTTCTTC.

The rearrangement links TRBV7-8 to TRBJ2-1; D uncertain. The CDR3 sequence is 13 residues long. The germline gives CDR1 SGHVS, CDR2 FQNEAQ. Trimming took off 1 base at V and 6 bases at J, with 7 bases between the two ends. The CDR3, as DNA: TGTGCCAGCAGCTTAGGGGCCGGCAATGAGCAGTTCTTC. It yields the protein CASSLGAGNEQFF. The whole variable domain, filled in from reference TRBV7-8 and TRBJ2-1, reads GAGVSQSPRYKVAKRGQDVALRCDPISGHVSLFWYQQALGQGPEFLTYFQNEAQLDKSGLPSDRFFAERPEGSVSTLKIQRTQQEDSAVYLCASSLGAGNEQFFGPGTRLTVL.

In its sample, this clone was seen many times. Other DNA sequences of this sample code for an identical CDR3. V gene TRBV9 combines with J gene TRBJ1-1; weak D call: TRBD1 (6 bases). Deletions cut 2 bases from V and 8 bases from J, with 16 bases between. Germline CDR1 is SGDLS and CDR2 is YYNGEE. The CDR3 has 14 amino acids. The CDR3 DNA is TGTGCCAGCAGCGTCGCGGGCGAGGGGACAGAAGCTTTCTTT. Translation: CASSVAGEGTEAFF.

CDR3 DNA: TGTGCCAGCAGCGGGTGGTGGCGGTACCCTATCTGTGCGCAGTATTTT. The encoded protein is CASSGWWRYPICAQYF. This chain links TRBV9 with TRBJ2-3, with D unresolved. Germline lookup yields CDR1 SGDLS and CDR2 YYNGEE. CDR3 length equals 16 residues. V shed 3 bases and J shed 10 bases, with 24 bases lying between them.

The chain combines TRBV6-2 or TRBV6-3 with TRBJ1-1, with D unresolved. The CDR3 has 12 amino acids. Germline V gives CDR1 MNHEY, CDR2 SVGEGT. Trimming removed 2 bases from V and 5 bases from J, with 6 bases in between. DNA of the CDR3: TGTGCCAGCAGTTACGAGGGAACTGAAGCTTTCTTT. It codes for CASSYEGTEAFF.

V is TRBV3-1 (or the pseudogene TRBV3-2) and J is TRBJ1-1, with 8 bases that match TRBD1. Trimming cost V 4 bases and J 3 bases; bases outside gene matches: 10. The CDR3 has 16 residues. Germline CDR1 reads LGHDT; CDR2 reads YNNKEL (reference sequence). As DNA, the CDR3 is TGTGCCAGCAGCCGCCCCGCCCAGGGGGCGGACACTGAAGCTTTCTTT. Its protein is CASSRPAQGADTEAFF.

This clone showed up just once. One junction end does not reproduce the germline sequence, and a read error may be involved. The chain links TRBV10-3 to TRBJ1-1, with D uncertain. The CDR3 covers 11 residues. Germline V gene lookup returns CDR1 ENHRY and CDR2 SYGVKD. CDR3 sequence reads: CAISESALFLF. Here the CDR3 DNA reads TGTGCCATCAGTGAGTCGGCCTTGTTTCTCTTT.

This chain uses TRBV7-9 with TRBJ1-5; tentatively, D is TRBD1 (5 bases). The length of the CDR3 is 14 residues. Germline V gene lookup returns CDR1 SEHNR and CDR2 FQNEAQ (reference sequence). Trimming took off 3 bases at V and 3 bases at J, with 9 bases between the two ends. CDR3 in DNA: TGTGCCAGCAGCTTCGACAGCGCCAATCAGCCCCAGCATTTT. As protein: CASSFDSANQPQHF.

This chain uses TRBV2 with TRBJ2-2, with TRBD2 matching over 13 bases. After removal of 10 bases from V and 1 base from J, the junction contained 9 bases not matched to a gene. CDR3 size: 17 residues. Per the germline V gene, CDR1 is SNHLY and CDR2 is FYNNEI. The CDR3: CAKAWTSGGWNTGELFF. The CDR3 nucleotides read TGTGCCAAAGCCTGGACTAGCGGGGGTTGGAACACCGGGGAGCTGTTTTTT.

J is TRBJ2-1 and V is TRBV11-3; D possibly corresponds to TRBD2 (7 bases). V was shortened by 2 bases and J by 5 bases, with 22 bases between the two germline ends. CDR3 size: 18 residues. Germline loops: CDR1 SGHNT, CDR2 YENEEA. The CDR3 sequence is CASSLYRGGAFNDNEQFF. The CDR3 DNA is TGTGCCAGCAGCTTATACCGAGGGGGGGCCTTCAATGACAATGAGCAGTTCTTC.

V and J are TRBV7-2 and TRBJ2-2, with TRBD1 as a possible D gene (6 bases). The ends were cut back, 10 bases at V and 3 bases at J, with 18 bases in the middle. Germline V CDR1 and CDR2: SGHTA, FQGNSA. There are 15 residues in the CDR3. In nucleotides, the CDR3 is TGTGCCACCGGGGCACGGACAGTTCACACCGGGGAGCTGTTTTTT. This sequence encodes CATGARTVHTGELFF.

The rearrangement links TRBV6-5 to TRBJ1-4; D is undetermined. Germline loops: CDR1 MNHEY, CDR2 SVGAGI. The ends were cut back, 8 bases at V and 7 bases at J, with 17 bases in the middle. CDR3 length equals 14 residues. CDR3 in DNA: TGTGCCAGCGGCCCGATACACCAAATTGAAAAACTGTTTTTT. This sequence encodes CASGPIHQIEKLFF.

This clone was picked up a small number of times. V is TRBV11-2 and J is TRBJ2-7; D perhaps matches TRBD2 (5 bases). The CDR3 extends over 15 amino acids. Trimming left V 4 bases short and J 3 bases short, with 16 bases between. From germline, CDR1 is SGHAT and CDR2 FQNNGV. The CDR3 reads CASSSPRGRYYEQYF. DNA for the CDR3: TGTGCCAGCAGCTCGCCGAGAGGGAGATACTACGAGCAGTACTTC.

V is TRBV7-3 and J is TRBJ2-7; 7 positions agree with TRBD2. The CDR3 sequence is 18 residues long. Trimming cost V 1 base and J 6 bases; bases outside gene matches: 18. Looked up from germline, CDR1 is SGHTA and CDR2 is FQGTGA. Here the CDR3 DNA reads TGTGCCAGCAGCTTAAGTGGTCCATTAGGGAGGGCCGGTAGCGAGCAGTACTTC. Its translation is CASSLSGPLGRAGSEQYF.

The chain recombines TRBV5-1 with TRBJ1-5, with TRBD1 matching 8 bases. This CDR3 is built from 15 residues. V was clipped by 4 bases and J by 4 bases; unmatched bases: 7. Germline lookup yields CDR1 SGHRS and CDR2 YFSETQ. CDR3 region: CASSPGQGRNQPQHF. The CDR3 DNA is TGCGCCAGCAGCCCCGGACAGGGTCGGAATCAGCCCCAGCATTTT.

The chain couples TRBV6-5 to TRBJ1-2, with 7 bases matching TRBD1. CDR3 size: 15 residues. Losses at the gene ends were 0 bases for V and 5 bases for J; bases not matched to a gene: 6. Germline CDR1 MNHEY, CDR2 SVGAGI. In DNA, the CDR3 is TGTGCCAGCAGTTACTCCGGGACAGCCACTTATGGCTACACCTTC. This codes for CASSYSGTATYGYTF.

This clone has just a few counts. V gene TRBV5-1 combines with J gene TRBJ1-6; possibly TRBD1 for D (6 bases). The CDR3 totals 16 residues. V lost 10 bases and J 0 bases, leaving 17 bases between the germline ends. CDR1 and CDR2 from the germline V gene are SGHRS and YFSETQ. CDR3 in DNA: TGCGCCTCACGAACCGGGGACACCTCCTATAATTCACCCCTCCACTTT. Residues: CASRTGDTSYNSPLHF.

The rearrangement joins TRBV7-8 to TRBJ1-6, with D uncertain. Germline loops: CDR1 SGHVS, CDR2 FQNEAQ. This CDR3 has 15 residues. Trimming stripped 5 bases from V and 4 bases from J, with 12 bases between. The DNA for the CDR3 is TGTGCCAGCAGCCGAGGAGGGCGGTATAATTCACCCCTCCACTTT. Translated, it gives CASSRGGRYNSPLHF.

The V call is TRBV3-1 (or the pseudogene TRBV3-2), the J call TRBJ2-1, with D possibly matching TRBD1 (6 bases). From germline, CDR1 is LGHDT and CDR2 YNNKEL (reference sequence). This CDR3 comprises 13 residues. Trimming pared 4 bases from V and 7 bases from J, leaving 11 bases between. CDR3 sequence (DNA): TGTGCCAGCAGCCTCTCGAGGGGGAATGAGCAGTTCTTC. This translates into CASSLSRGNEQFF.

The V and J genes are TRBV7-2 and TRBJ2-1; the D gene is possibly TRBD2 (6 bases). This CDR3 is 13 amino acids long. The V gene's germline CDR1 is SGHTA and CDR2 FQGNSA. V was clipped by 1 base and J by 9 bases, with 10 bases between them. The CDR3 protein is CASSLELAGEQFF. The CDR3 DNA follows: TGTGCCAGCAGCTTAGAACTAGCTGGTGAGCAGTTCTTC.